This T cell receptor (beta chain) came from a study of T cell repertoires in cytomegalovirus infection. This clonotype was counted many times. Its antigen is still unknown. The CDR3 sequence is 14 residues long. Unmatched junction bases numbered 2, after V lost 2 bases and J lost 2 bases. Looked up from germline, CDR1 is MNHEY and CDR2 is SMNVEV (reference sequence). A single record per CDR3 protein comes from TCRdb applying MiXCR to the reads. Of 380,000 or so distinct CDR3 sequences listed, about 35% are singletons. Study conclusions and caveats: There were HLA-C-restricted CMV-specific TCR beta clonotypes dominating the ex vivo response. Cumulative frequency (of public TCR beta family members) identified carriers of CMV plus the relevant HLA.

The source is a human donor in good health (CMV status not recorded). Some clones in this sample may be carry-over from other donors' samples. The chain links TRBV27 to TRBJ1-2, with 7 bases lining up with TRBD1. The specimen was cultured PBMCs, collected from culture after CMV antigen stimulation. This CDR3 reads CASSLQGGNYGYTF. CDR3 nucleotides: TGTGCCAGCAGTTTACAGGGGGGCAACTATGGCTACACCTTC.